These 23 T cell receptor beta chains share one sample of origin, sequenced in a study of blood T cell repertoires in COVID-19. Produced via immunoSEQ multiplex PCR; TCRdb's table is partial and in-frame only. Seen here are about 150,000 clones, approximately 80% observed once, and the top ten hold approximately 6%. The specimen sequenced was PBMCs or T cells enriched from blood (not recorded which). The receptors stem from a woman between 50 and 59 years old who had recovered from COVID-19.

This clone was recorded only once. The chain has TRBV7-6 and TRBJ1-3; 8 positions agree with TRBD1. The CDR3 is 18 residues long. Germline lookup yields CDR1 SGHVS and CDR2 FNYEAQ. The V segment lost 4 bases and the J segment 2 bases; nucleotides outside the gene matches: 13. CDR3 sequence: CASSSLTRTGLAGNTIYF. The CDR3 nucleotides are TGTGCCAGCAGCTCCCTAACTCGGACAGGGCTCGCTGGAAACACCATATATTTT.

This rearrangement joins TRBV4-1 to TRBJ1-1; TRBD1 matches 12 bases. CDR1 MGHRA and CDR2 YSYEKL come from the germline V gene. J lost 3 bases, V lost 5 bases, and 4 bases had no gene match. The CDR3 length is 15 residues. The CDR3 nucleotides are TGCGCCAGCAGCGAGAGGGACAGGGGGCACACTGAAGCTTTCTTT. Residues: CASSERDRGHTEAFF.

The rearrangement uses TRBV18 and TRBJ2-5; 7 bases match TRBD1. Germline V gene data show CDR1 as KGHSH and CDR2 as LQKENI. Losses at the gene ends were 3 bases for V and 5 bases for J; bases not matched to a gene: 6. The CDR3 has 14 residues. Here the CDR3 reads CASSPRGQPETQYF. The CDR3 DNA reads TGTGCCAGCTCACCTAGGGGACAGCCCGAGACCCAGTACTTC.

V usage is TRBV4-2 and J usage is TRBJ2-2, with TRBD1 matching 7 bases. The germline V gene encodes CDR1 LGHNA and CDR2 YNFKEQ. The CDR3 is 17 residues long. Trimming cost V 3 bases and J 3 bases; bases outside gene matches: 10. As DNA, the CDR3 is TGTGCCAGCAGCCACCTAACCGGGACAGTTGACACCGGGGAGCTGTTTTTT. This sequence encodes CASSHLTGTVDTGELFF.

The V and J genes are TRBV10-3 and TRBJ1-5, with 8 nucleotides matching TRBD1. The CDR3 totals 14 residues. Germline V gene data show CDR1 as ENHRY and CDR2 as SYGVKD. J gave up 6 bases and V 10 bases, and 11 bases lay outside the gene matches. The CDR3 DNA is TGTGCCACAACGCAGGGGGCGCAGGGTCAGCCCCAGCATTTT. Amino acids: CATTQGAQGQPQHF.

The gene calls are TRBV18 and TRBJ1-3; the match to TRBD1 covers 8 bases. The V gene end was trimmed by 4 bases and the J gene end by 2 bases; junction bases not matched to a gene: 1. The CDR3 has 14 residues. Germline CDR1 and CDR2: KGHSH and LQKENI. The CDR3 is CASSLQGAGNTIYF. CDR3 nucleotide sequence: TGTGCCAGCTCACTACAGGGGGCTGGAAACACCATATATTTT.

This clone was recorded only once. The V and J genes are TRBV2 and TRBJ2-1; 12 bases are shared with TRBD2. Germline V gene lookup returns CDR1 SNHLY and CDR2 FYNNEI. V lost 3 bases, J lost 8 bases, and 5 bases stayed unmatched. The CDR3 covers 15 residues. The chain's CDR3 is CASSDGLAGIDEQFF. The CDR3 DNA sequence: TGTGCCAGCAGTGATGGACTAGCGGGGATCGATGAGCAGTTCTTC.

This clone came up once. This chain uses TRBV6-5 with TRBJ1-2; perhaps TRBD1 as D (5 bases). Trimming left V 6 bases short and J 3 bases short, with 14 bases between. Germline lookup yields CDR1 MNHEY and CDR2 SVGAGI. The CDR3 totals 14 residues. The CDR3, as DNA: TGTGCCAGCAGGGCCTCAGGGTTCGACTATGGCTACACCTTC. It codes for CASRASGFDYGYTF.

The chain is built from TRBV5-1 and TRBJ1-5; no clear D gene. Germline CDR1 SGHRS, CDR2 YFSETQ. The CDR3 is 16 amino acids. V lost 0 bases to trimming and J lost 0 bases, with 10 bases between them. CDR3 sequence reads: CASSLGGGGSNQPQHF. The CDR3 coding sequence is TGCGCCAGCAGCTTGGGGGGAGGAGGTAGCAATCAGCCCCAGCATTTT. Drawing the rest from reference TRBV5-1 and TRBJ1-5, the complete variable domain is KAGVTQTPRYLIKTRGQQVTLSCSPISGHRSVSWYQQTPGQGLQFLFEYFSETQRNKGNFPGRFSGRQFSNSRSEMNVSTLELGDSALYLCASSLGGGGSNQPQHFGDGTRLSIL.

V usage is TRBV27 and J usage is TRBJ1-6, with 10 bases fitting TRBD1. With 0 bases clipped from V and 5 bases from J, the junction kept 10 bases outside the gene matches. Germline CDR1 MNHEY, CDR2 SMNVEV (reference sequence). The CDR3 is 19 amino acids. DNA for the CDR3: TGTGCCAGCAGTTTATCGACAGGGGGCCCGCCCGTGAATAATTCACCCCTCCACTTT. It codes for CASSLSTGGPPVNNSPLHF.

With regard to this clone: This same CDR3 is encoded by further DNA sequences in the sample. J is TRBJ2-2 and V is TRBV19; D might be TRBD2 (6 bases). Trimming removed 6 bases at V and 1 base at J, with 9 bases between. In germline, CDR1 is LNHDA, CDR2 SQIVND (reference sequence). This CDR3 is built from 14 residues. CDR3 DNA: TGTGCCAGTAGGCGGGGCTTGAACACCGGGGAGCTGTTTTTT. This codes for CASRRGLNTGELFF. The full variable domain, with the rest looked up from reference TRBV19 and TRBJ2-2, is DGGITQSPKYLFRKEGQNVTLSCEQNLNHDAMYWYRQDPGQGLRLIYYSQIVNDFQKGDIAEGYSVSREKKESFPLTVTSAQKNPTAFYLCASRRGLNTGELFFGEGSRLTVL.

V gene TRBV19 combines with J gene TRBJ2-1; D remains ambiguous. The V end lost 5 bases, the J end lost 5 bases, and 7 bases lay between the germline ends. Germline V lookup: CDR1 LNHDA, CDR2 SQIVND (reference sequence). The CDR3 is made up of 12 amino acids. CDR3 DNA sequence: TGTGCCAGTAGTTTCTACGACAATGAGCAGTTCTTC. Its translation is CASSFYDNEQFF. The full variable domain, with the rest looked up from reference TRBV19 and TRBJ2-1, is DGGITQSPKYLFRKEGQNVTLSCEQNLNHDAMYWYRQDPGQGLRLIYYSQIVNDFQKGDIAEGYSVSREKKESFPLTVTSAQKNPTAFYLCASSFYDNEQFFGPGTRLTVL.

CDR3 nucleotide sequence: TGTGCCAGCAGCTCCTCAGGAAGTCAGCCCCAGCATTTT. This encodes CASSSSGSQPQHF. The V call is TRBV7-9, the J call TRBJ1-5, with D unresolved. V shed 4 bases and J shed 6 bases, with 10 bases lying between them. The V gene's germline CDR1 is SEHNR and CDR2 FQNEAQ (reference sequence). The CDR3 is made up of 13 amino acids.

V gene TRBV7-9 combines with J gene TRBJ2-1; 9 bases match TRBD1. The CDR3 is 16 amino acids. CDR1 SEHNR and CDR2 FQNEAQ come from the germline V gene (reference sequence). Germline trimming cut 7 bases from V and 4 bases from J; bases unmatched to any gene: 11. The CDR3 loop reads CASTPGTGTGYNEQFF. The CDR3 DNA is TGTGCCAGCACCCCCGGAACCGGGACAGGGTACAATGAGCAGTTCTTC.

This chain links TRBV14 with TRBJ2-7, with D possibly matching TRBD1 (6 bases). CDR1 and CDR2 from the germline V gene are SGHDN and FVKESK. This CDR3 contains 14 residues. Deletions cut 8 bases from V and 3 bases from J, with 17 bases between. CDR3 protein: CASGPEDRVYEQYF. The CDR3 DNA reads as TGTGCCAGCGGGCCCGAGGACAGAGTCTACGAGCAGTACTTC.

The chain carries TRBV28 and TRBJ2-3, with D maybe TRBD1 (6 bases). Trimming pared 6 bases from V and 6 bases from J, leaving 16 bases between. The CDR3 consists of 14 residues. Germline V CDR1 and CDR2: MDHEN, SYDVKM. The CDR3 here is CASRKTGGSDTQYF. The CDR3 DNA reads as TGTGCCAGCAGAAAGACAGGAGGTTCGGATACGCAGTATTTT.

V gene TRBV28 combines with J gene TRBJ1-5, with 8 bases fitting TRBD1. After removal of 4 bases from V and 7 bases from J, the junction contained 6 bases not matched to a gene. Germline-derived CDR1 and CDR2 are MDHEN and SYDVKM. The CDR3 has 14 amino acids. The CDR3 here is CASSSDRGLQPQHF. The CDR3 DNA reads as TGTGCCAGCAGTTCTGACAGGGGATTACAGCCCCAGCATTTT.

V gene TRBV28 combines with J gene TRBJ2-1; the D gene is possibly TRBD2 (6 bases). Trimming stripped 5 bases from V and 6 bases from J, with 14 bases between. The CDR3 spans 14 residues. The germline CDR1 and CDR2 sequences are MDHEN and SYDVKM. The CDR3: CASSVPGLLNEQFF. The CDR3 bases are TGTGCCAGCAGTGTACCGGGACTCCTCAATGAGCAGTTCTTC. Together with reference TRBV28 and TRBJ2-1, the CDR3 gives the full variable domain: DVKVTQSSRYLVKRTGEKVFLECVQDMDHENMFWYRQDPGLGLRLIYFSYDVKMKEKGDIPEGYSVSREKKERFSLILESASTNQTSMYLCASSVPGLLNEQFFGPGTRLTVL.

This clone was seen only once. J is TRBJ2-7 and V is TRBV6-5; D may be TRBD1 (6 bases). V was pared by 4 bases and J by 5 bases, with 12 bases between. CDR1 and CDR2 (germline): MNHEY, SVGAGI. The CDR3 contains 13 residues. The CDR3 reads CASSLTDRDEQYF. The DNA for the CDR3 is TGTGCCAGCAGTTTAACGGACAGAGACGAGCAGTACTTC.

The chain recombines TRBV6-5 with TRBJ1-2; D uncertain. Looked up from germline, CDR1 is MNHEY and CDR2 is SVGAGI. The CDR3 is made up of 15 amino acids. With 5 bases removed from V and 4 bases from J, the gap between germline ends came to 17 bases. CDR3 sequence reads: CASSPSLGGFYGYTF. Here the CDR3 DNA reads TGTGCCAGCAGTCCTTCGTTGGGAGGGTTCTATGGCTACACCTTC.

J is TRBJ1-6 and V is TRBV18; the D is unclear. Between the trimmed V and J ends, which lost 2 bases and 6 bases, there was a span of 17 bases. CDR1 and CDR2 (germline): KGHSH, LQKENI. The CDR3 loop spans 17 amino acids. The CDR3 loop reads CASSPSVISGGNSPLHF. The CDR3 nucleotides are TGTGCCAGCTCACCAAGTGTAATCTCTGGAGGTAATTCACCCCTCCACTTT.

The gene calls are TRBV29-1 and TRBJ1-6, with 7 bases identical to TRBD1. With V trimmed by 7 bases and J by 7 bases, 10 bases remained unmatched. The germline V gene encodes CDR1 SQVTM and CDR2 ANQGSEA. CDR3 length: 14 residues. CDR3 sequence (DNA): TGCAGCGCACGAGAGACAGGGTTGAATTCACCCCTCCACTTT. Amino acids: CSARETGLNSPLHF.

The CDR3 DNA sequence: TGTGCCACCCAATTCATTCAGGGTGATGGCTACACCTTC. It encodes CATQFIQGDGYTF. The chain links TRBV28 to TRBJ1-2; D is perhaps TRBD1 (5 bases). CDR3 size: 13 residues. Germline CDR1 is MDHEN and CDR2 is SYDVKM. V lost 10 bases and J 6 bases, leaving 18 bases between the germline ends.